Following are 8 T cell receptor beta chains from one sample sequenced in a study of OX40 agonist ivuxolimab in advanced cancers. Some clones are missing from TCRdb's copy, which holds only in-frame ones; the method was immunoSEQ multiplex PCR. Seen here are approximately 89,000 clones, around 90% observed once, and the top ten hold about 0.7%. The material was CD4+ or CD8+ T cells sorted from blood, obtained in a trial of the OX40 agonist ivuxolimab. The receptors derive from an adult with an advanced solid tumor such as melanoma, head and neck, liver or kidney cancer.

The chain is built from TRBV7-2 and TRBJ2-5; 9 bases map to TRBD1. The CDR3 extends over 14 amino acids. From germline, CDR1 is SGHTA and CDR2 FQGNSA. Losses at the gene ends were 6 bases for V and 4 bases for J; bases not matched to a gene: 6. CDR3 sequence reads: CASSRQTGGETQYF. DNA of the CDR3: TGTGCCAGCAGTCGCCAGACAGGGGGAGAGACCCAGTACTTC.

In this sample, this clone turned up once. V and J are TRBV9 and TRBJ1-2; 10 bases fit TRBD1. This CDR3 has 15 amino acids. The J segment lost 8 bases and the V segment lost 3 bases, leaving 10 bases of the junction unmatched. Germline CDR1 is SGDLS and CDR2 is YYNGEE. The chain's CDR3 is CASSAGGGTGEGYTF. The DNA for the CDR3 is TGTGCCAGCAGCGCCGGGGGAGGGACAGGGGAAGGCTACACCTTC.

This clone was recorded a few times. V usage is TRBV9 and J usage is TRBJ1-1; D may be TRBD1 (6 bases). The length of the CDR3 is 14 residues. Germline CDR1 and CDR2: SGDLS and YYNGEE. V lost 3 bases and J lost 5, with 14 bases in between. The CDR3 loop is CASSGTPGDTEAFF. The CDR3 DNA reads as TGTGCCAGCAGCGGGACTCCAGGGGATACTGAAGCTTTCTTT. Looking up the rest from reference TRBV9 and TRBJ1-1 gives the full variable domain: DSGVTQTPKHLITATGQRVTLRCSPRSGDLSVYWYQQSLDQGLQFLIQYYNGEERAKGNILERFSAQQFPDLHSELNLSSLELGDSALYFCASSGTPGDTEAFFGQGTRLTVV.

This clone was observed once. CDR3 sequence reads: CASAQTGDSNQPQHF. Written as DNA, the CDR3 is TGTGCCAGCGCCCAGACAGGAGATAGCAATCAGCCCCAGCATTTT. The chain links TRBV18 to TRBJ1-5; perhaps TRBD1 as D (6 bases). The length of the CDR3 is 15 residues. V dropped 8 bases and J dropped 0 bases, with 14 bases sitting between them. CDR1 is KGHSH, CDR2 LQKENI, per germline.

This chain uses TRBV19 with TRBJ1-6, with a tentative D call TRBD1 (5 bases). V dropped 9 bases and J dropped 7 bases, with 13 bases sitting between them. Per germline, CDR1 LNHDA and CDR2 SQIVND (reference sequence). The CDR3 has 13 amino acids. CDR3 loop: CARGPTGNSPLHF. The CDR3, as DNA: TGTGCCAGGGGGCCGACGGGAAATTCACCCCTCCACTTT.

V and J are TRBV28 and TRBJ2-7; TRBD1 agrees at 7 bases. This CDR3 spans 12 amino acids. The V gene's germline CDR1 is MDHEN and CDR2 SYDVKM. Germline trimming cut 6 bases from V and 6 bases from J; bases unmatched to any gene: 5. This CDR3 reads CASSQGGREQYF. CDR3 nucleotides: TGTGCCAGCAGCCAAGGGGGCCGCGAGCAGTACTTC. The whole variable domain, remainder taken from reference TRBV28 and TRBJ2-7, is DVKVTQSSRYLVKRTGEKVFLECVQDMDHENMFWYRQDPGLGLRLIYFSYDVKMKEKGDIPEGYSVSREKKERFSLILESASTNQTSMYLCASSQGGREQYFGPGTRLTVT.

This rearrangement joins TRBV29-1 to TRBJ1-1; D unresolved. The CDR3 spans 11 residues. The germline V gene encodes CDR1 SQVTM and CDR2 ANQGSEA. The V end was cut by 1 base, the J end by 7 bases, with 7 bases between. The CDR3 sequence is CSVEGFVEAFF. The CDR3 DNA sequence: TGCAGCGTTGAAGGGTTTGTTGAAGCTTTCTTT.

In this sample, this clone turned up once. This chain uses TRBV6-4 with TRBJ2-3, with D uncertain. V was clipped by 7 bases and J by 4 bases, with 15 bases between them. Germline V gene lookup returns CDR1 MRHNA and CDR2 SNTAGT. The CDR3 spans 14 residues. Here the CDR3 reads CASKVGAHADTQYF. CDR3 nucleotides: TGTGCCAGCAAAGTTGGCGCCCACGCAGATACGCAGTATTTT.